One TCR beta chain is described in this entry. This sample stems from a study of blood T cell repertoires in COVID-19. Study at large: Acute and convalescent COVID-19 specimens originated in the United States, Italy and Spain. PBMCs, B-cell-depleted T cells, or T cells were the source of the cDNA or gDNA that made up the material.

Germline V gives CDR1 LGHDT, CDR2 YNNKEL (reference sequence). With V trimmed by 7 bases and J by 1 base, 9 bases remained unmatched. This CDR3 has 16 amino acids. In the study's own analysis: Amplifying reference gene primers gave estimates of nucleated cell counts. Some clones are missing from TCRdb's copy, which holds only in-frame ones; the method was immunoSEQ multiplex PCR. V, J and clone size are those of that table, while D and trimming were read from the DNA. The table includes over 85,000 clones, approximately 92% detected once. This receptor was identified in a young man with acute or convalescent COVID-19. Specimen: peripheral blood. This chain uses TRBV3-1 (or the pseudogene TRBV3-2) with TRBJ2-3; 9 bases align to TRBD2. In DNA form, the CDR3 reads TGTGCCAGCACCCCTAGTGAGCGGGGGGGCACAGATACGCAGTATTTT. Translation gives CASTPSERGGTDTQYF.